A single sample is the source of the 6 T cell receptor beta chains below, sequenced in a study of human CD8 memory T cell subsets. The TCR beta sequencing libraries came from UMI-labeled 5' RACE. One entry per CDR3 protein, without DNA, is what TCRdb gives after re-calling the 5' RACE reads. The sample has 7,500 to 8,500 distinct CDR3 sequences; the top ten hold over 20%. Source material: CD8+ T cells from PBMCs. These receptors all come from a human donor in good health.

This chain links TRBV29-1 with TRBJ2-1; absent DNA, TCRdb's TRBD2 call cannot be checked. Germline CDR1 is SQVTM and CDR2 is ANQGSEA. This CDR3 comprises 14 residues. Here the CDR3 reads CSVEPSGGYNEQFF.

Its frequency marks this clonotype as medium-sized (0.01 to 0.1%). The chain couples TRBV29-1 to TRBJ2-1; TCRdb selects TRBD2, and the lack of DNA leaves this call unchecked. The CDR3 spans 16 residues. Germline V CDR1 and CDR2: SQVTM, ANQGSEA. The CDR3 spells CSVEVIGMDLGHEQFF.

The chain joins TRBV12-3 or TRBV12-4 to TRBJ1-2. CDR3 size: 12 residues. The chain's CDR3 is CASSRPGTGYTF.

The rearrangement uses TRBV6-5 and TRBJ2-7; TCRdb's assignment of TRBD1 cannot be checked, as there is no DNA. The CDR3 totals 15 residues. Germline CDR1 reads MNHEY; CDR2 reads SVGAGI. CDR3 amino acids: CASSTSPTGAYEQYF.

Measured by frequency, this clonotype is medium-sized (0.01 to 0.1%). V is TRBV19 and J is TRBJ1-5; TCRdb indicates TRBD1, and absent DNA this call remains unverified. The CDR3 length is 16 residues. The germline gives CDR1 LNHDA, CDR2 SQIVND (reference sequence). The CDR3 protein is CASSDRGGYSNQPQHF.

This clonotype is called medium-sized (0.01 to 0.1%) based on its frequency. The rearrangement links TRBV12-3 or TRBV12-4 to TRBJ1-1. The CDR3 sequence is 11 residues long. The CDR3 sequence is CASSLESVTFF.